The sequence of this TCR beta chain was determined in a study of radiation and T cells in renal cell carcinoma. The ends were cut back, 5 bases at V and 5 bases at J, with 19 bases in the middle. Per the germline V gene, CDR1 is MDHEN and CDR2 is SYDVKM. CDR3 size: 15 residues. Some clones are missing from TCRdb's copy, which holds only in-frame ones; the method was immunoSEQ multiplex PCR. This table holds approximately 150,000 clones, around four fifths found once. Described time point: baseline pretreatment blood. Specified treatment: 15 Gy SBRT to primary tumor, nephrectomy 4 weeks later. The genes are TRBV28 and TRBJ2-7; D is possibly TRBD1 (6 bases). The sequence came from a woman aged 50 to 60 with renal cell carcinoma. The sequencing here drew on blood, taken from a patient whose treatment included radiotherapy and nephrectomy. The CDR3 reads CASSEMGHGGHEQYF. CDR3 nucleotide sequence: TGTGCCAGCAGTGAAATGGGACACGGTGGACACGAGCAGTACTTC.